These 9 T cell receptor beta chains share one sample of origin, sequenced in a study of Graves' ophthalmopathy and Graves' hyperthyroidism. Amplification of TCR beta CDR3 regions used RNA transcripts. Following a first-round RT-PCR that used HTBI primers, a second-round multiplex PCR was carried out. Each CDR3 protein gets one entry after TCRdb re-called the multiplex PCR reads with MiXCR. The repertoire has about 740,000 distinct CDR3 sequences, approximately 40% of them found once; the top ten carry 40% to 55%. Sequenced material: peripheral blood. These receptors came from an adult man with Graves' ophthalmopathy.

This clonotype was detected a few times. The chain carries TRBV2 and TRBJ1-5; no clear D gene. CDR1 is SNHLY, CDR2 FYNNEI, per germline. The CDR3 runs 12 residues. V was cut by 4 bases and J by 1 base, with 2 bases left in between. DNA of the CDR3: TGTGCCAGCAGTGGGAGCAATCAGCCCCAGCATTTT. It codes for CASSGSNQPQHF. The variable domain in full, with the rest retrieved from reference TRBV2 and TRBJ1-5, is EPEVTQTPSHQVTQMGQEVILRCVPISNHLYFYWYRQILGQKVEFLVSFYNNEISEKSEIFDDQFSVERPDGSNFTLKIRSTKLEDSAMYFCASSGSNQPQHFGDGTRLSIL.

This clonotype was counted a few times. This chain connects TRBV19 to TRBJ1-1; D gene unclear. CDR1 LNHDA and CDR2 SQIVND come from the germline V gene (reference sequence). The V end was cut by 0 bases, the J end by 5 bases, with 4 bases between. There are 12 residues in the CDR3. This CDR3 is CASSIEATEAFF. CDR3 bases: TGTGCCAGTAGTATAGAGGCTACTGAAGCTTTCTTT.

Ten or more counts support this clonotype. CDR3 sequence reads: CASSLGRDRVQYF. Written as DNA, the CDR3 is TGTGCCAGCAGCTTGGGTAGAGACAGGGTGCAGTACTTC. The V call is TRBV7-9, the J call TRBJ2-7, with 7 bases that match TRBD1. The CDR3 contains 13 residues. V lost 3 bases and J lost 9; bases outside the gene matches: 8. Germline values: CDR1 SEHNR, CDR2 FQNEAQ (reference sequence).

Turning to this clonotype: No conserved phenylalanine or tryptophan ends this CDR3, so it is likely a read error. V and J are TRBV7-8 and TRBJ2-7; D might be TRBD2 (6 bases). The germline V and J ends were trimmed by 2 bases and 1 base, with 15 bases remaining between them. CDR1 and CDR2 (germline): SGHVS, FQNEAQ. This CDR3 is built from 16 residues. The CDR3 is CASSLTGLAPSYEQYL. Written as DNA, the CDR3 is TGTGCCAGCAGCTTAACAGGTCTAGCGCCTTCCTACGAGCAGTACCTC.

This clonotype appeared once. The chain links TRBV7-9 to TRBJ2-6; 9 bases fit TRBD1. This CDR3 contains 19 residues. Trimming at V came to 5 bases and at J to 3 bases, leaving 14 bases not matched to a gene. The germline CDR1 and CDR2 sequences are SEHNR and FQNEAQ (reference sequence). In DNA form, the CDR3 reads TGTGCCAGCAGCCTAAACAGGGGGCCAAAAGTTCTTGGGGCCAACGTCCTGACTTTC. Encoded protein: CASSLNRGPKVLGANVLTF.

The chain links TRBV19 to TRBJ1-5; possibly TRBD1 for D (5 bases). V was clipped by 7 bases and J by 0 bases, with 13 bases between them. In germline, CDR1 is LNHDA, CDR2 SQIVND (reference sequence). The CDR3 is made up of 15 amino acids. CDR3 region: CASNPTGLSNQPQHF. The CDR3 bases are TGTGCCAGTAACCCCACAGGCCTTAGCAATCAGCCCCAGCATTTT.

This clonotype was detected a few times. In nucleotides, the CDR3 is TGTGCCAGCAGCCCGCCAGTCTATGGCTACACCTTC. Its translation is CASSPPVYGYTF. The gene calls are TRBV7-9 and TRBJ1-2; no definite D call. CDR3 size: 12 residues. V lost 5 bases to trimming and J lost 4 bases, with 8 bases between them. Germline CDR1 is SEHNR and CDR2 is FQNEAQ (reference sequence).

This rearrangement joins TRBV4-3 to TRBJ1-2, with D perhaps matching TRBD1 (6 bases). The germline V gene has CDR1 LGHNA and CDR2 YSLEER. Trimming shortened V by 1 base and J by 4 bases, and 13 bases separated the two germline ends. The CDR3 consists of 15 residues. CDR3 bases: TGCGCCAGCAGCCAAGGGGGGCACGGGTTCTATGGCTACACCTTC. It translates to CASSQGGHGFYGYTF.

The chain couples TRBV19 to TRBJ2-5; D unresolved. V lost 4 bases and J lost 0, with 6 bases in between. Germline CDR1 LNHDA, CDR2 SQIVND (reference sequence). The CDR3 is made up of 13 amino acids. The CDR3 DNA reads TGTGCCAGTAGTAAAGCCGACCAAGAGACCCAGTACTTC. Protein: CASSKADQETQYF.